A selection of T cell receptor beta chains follows, all from one sample in a study of identical twins. TCRdb re-derived calls from the 5' RACE reads in MiXCR, one entry per CDR3 protein. The sample has about 330,000 distinct CDR3 sequences; about 12% are singletons. These same data were also listed under a study on yellow fever vaccine responses in identical twins.

Sample: CD8+ T cells sorted from blood. The receptors shown here come from a woman between 18 and 30 years old in good health. Both conserved end residues are part of each CDR3. A D gene is named only where the DNA matches it firmly. For some rows the clone size is stated as once, few or many, or as a class when expanded; others skip it.

d_call j_call clone_size v_call cdr3_aa cdr3_nt
TRBD2 TRBJ2-1 NA TRBV13 CASSSGTSAEQFF TGTGCCAGCAGCTCCGGGACTAGCGCTGAGCAGTTCTTC
TRBD1 TRBJ2-1 NA TRBV24-1 CATSGQGANEQFF TGTGCCACCAGCGGACAGGGGGCGAATGAGCAGTTCTTC
NA TRBJ1-2 NA TRBV4-1 CASSRGSVGRVHGYTF TGCGCCAGCAGCCGGGGGTCGGTAGGGAGGGTCCATGGCTACACCTTC
TRBD1 TRBJ1-1 few TRBV12-3/TRBV12-4 CASTLGDREAFF TGTGCCAGCACCCTGGGGGACAGGGAGGCTTTCTTT
NA TRBJ2-7 many TRBV28 CASLSRGPKEEQYF TGTGCCAGCCTCTCCAGGGGACCTAAGGAGGAGCAGTACTTC
TRBD1 TRBJ2-2 NA TRBV12-3/TRBV12-4 CASTEARTGVGTGELFF TGTGCCAGCACCGAAGCCCGAACAGGGGTAGGCACCGGGGAGCTGTTTTTT
TRBD2 TRBJ2-3 few TRBV24-1 CATSAPGTSGIYTDTQYF TGTGCCACCAGTGCGCCCGGGACTAGCGGGATTTACACAGATACGCAGTATTTT
NA TRBJ2-1 NA TRBV4-1 CASSQEGGSYNEQFF TGCGCCAGCAGCCAAGAAGGGGGCTCCTACAATGAGCAGTTCTTC
TRBD1 TRBJ2-2 many TRBV7-8 CASSLGGTGPFSGELFF TGTGCCAGCAGCTTAGGGGGGACAGGGCCTTTTAGCGGGGAGCTGTTTTTT
NA TRBJ2-1 many TRBV4-1 CASSLYYRVVTYNEQFF TGCGCCAGCAGCCTTTACTACAGGGTAGTCACCTACAATGAGCAGTTCTTC
NA TRBJ2-2 few TRBV11-2 CASSFPLTGELFF TGTGCCAGCAGCTTTCCCCTAACCGGGGAGCTGTTTTTT
NA TRBJ2-3 few TRBV29-1 CSVEDPKGDTQYF TGCAGCGTTGAAGATCCTAAGGGAGATACGCAGTATTTT
TRBD2 TRBJ2-3 NA TRBV25-1 CASSEREGLGVDTQYF TGTGCCAGCAGTGAGCGGGAGGGGCTGGGGGTAGATACGCAGTATTTT
NA TRBJ2-5 NA TRBV5-5 CASSLVLVQGDGETQYF TGTGCCAGCAGCTTGGTGTTGGTACAGGGAGACGGAGAGACCCAGTACTTC
NA TRBJ2-7 few TRBV28 CASRGVGSNYEQYF TGTGCCAGCAGGGGGGTTGGGTCCAACTACGAGCAGTACTTC
TRBD2 TRBJ2-1 few TRBV9 CASSVEASGGNSIEQFF TGTGCCAGCAGCGTAGAGGCTAGCGGGGGGAATTCAATTGAGCAGTTCTTC